The following is a TCR beta chain sequence with its context. Its specificity is not known. V gave up 6 bases and J gave up 1 base, with 21 bases separating them. Germline CDR1 and CDR2: MNHEY and SMNVEV (reference sequence). The CDR3 is made up of 17 amino acids. These data originate in a study of cytomegalovirus exposure and HLA in healthy donors. Notes on the study in general: Despite most TCR sequences being rare, some public TCRs occurred in many donors. The authors enumerated 150 to 200 TCR beta chains as linked to cytomegalovirus. CMV antigen specificity of a few CMV-associated chains was confirmed in vitro.

From the roughly 120-subject validation cohort, which was separate from the approximately 700-subject first cohort, the donors were drawn. Produced via immunoSEQ multiplex PCR; TCRdb's table is partial and in-frame only. Among under 250,000 clones, roughly 81% were seen once, and the ten largest hold around 1.2%. The chain is built from TRBV27 and TRBJ1-1; D gene unclear. Sequences were obtained from PBMCs. The receptor comes from a woman in her twenties or thirties in good health and CMV-seronegative. The CDR3 protein is CASSPTRRGTGNTEAFF. The DNA of the CDR3 is TGTGCCAGCAGCCCTACACGACGGGGAACGGGGAACACTGAAGCTTTCTTT.